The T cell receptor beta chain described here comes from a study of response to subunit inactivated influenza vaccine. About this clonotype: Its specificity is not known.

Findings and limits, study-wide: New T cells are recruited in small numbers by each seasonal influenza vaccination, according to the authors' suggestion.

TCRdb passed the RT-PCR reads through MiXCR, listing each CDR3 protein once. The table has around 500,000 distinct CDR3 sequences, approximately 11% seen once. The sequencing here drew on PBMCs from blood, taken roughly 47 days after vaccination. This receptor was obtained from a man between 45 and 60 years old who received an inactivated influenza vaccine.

The CDR3 coding sequence is TGTGCCAGTAGTATAGATCTCTCAGGGGGCGACTCCTACAATGAGCAGTTCTTC. Amino acids: CASSIDLSGGDSYNEQFF. V and J are TRBV19 and TRBJ2-1; 8 bases match TRBD1. The CDR3 runs to 18 residues. Losses at the gene ends were 0 bases for V and 0 bases for J; bases not matched to a gene: 7. Looked up from germline, CDR1 is LNHDA and CDR2 is SQIVND (reference sequence).